These 9 T cell receptor beta chains were all obtained from the same sample, sequenced in a study of regulatory dendritic cells for organ transplantation. Their recognized antigens are unknown. Sorted T cells were CFSE-labeled and cultured approximately five days with allogeneic regulatory or mature dendritic cells at 1:10. Assay: immunoSEQ multiplex PCR; the TCRdb copy retains only in-frame clones and omits some. The sample comprises fewer than 25,000 clones, about 85% of which are singletons, and about 0.25% rests with the top ten. Material: naive CD4+ T cells from blood cultured with dendritic cells. Noted subset: CD45RA+ naive T cells. The receptor source for this set is a human donor in good health.

The V gene is TRBV19, the J gene TRBJ1-4; 7 bases are a match to TRBD1. The CDR3 has 15 residues. The ends lost 5 bases at V and 5 bases at J; junction bases unmatched: 8. CDR1 LNHDA and CDR2 SQIVND come from the germline V gene (reference sequence). CDR3 protein: CASSPQGGTNEKLFF. In DNA form, the CDR3 reads TGTGCCAGTAGTCCTCAGGGGGGGACAAATGAAAAACTGTTTTTT.

This sequence joins TRBV29-1 and TRBJ2-4; unclear D gene. CDR3 size: 14 residues. Germline V gene lookup returns CDR1 SQVTM and CDR2 ANQGSEA. CDR3 in amino acids: CSAGRDPAKNIQYF. DNA of the CDR3: TGCAGTGCCGGGCGAGACCCAGCCAAAAACATTCAGTACTTC.

This clone has more than one count but fewer than ten. V usage is TRBV21-1 and J usage is TRBJ2-7; the tabulated D call, TRBD2, remains unverified against the DNA. TRBV21-1 is labeled a pseudogene. The CDR3 has 15 residues. CDR3 loop: CASSQRAGYRYEQYF. CDR3 coding DNA: TGTGCCAGCAGCCAAAGGGCGGGGTACCGGTACGAGCAGTACTTC.

The chain carries TRBV19 and TRBJ1-2; possibly TRBD1 for D (5 bases). CDR3 size: 15 residues. Germline V gene data show CDR1 as LNHDA and CDR2 as SQIVND (reference sequence). The V gene lost 3 bases and the J gene lost 2 bases, with 13 bases spanning the gap. CDR3 sequence: CASSMEGRGNYGYTF. As DNA, the CDR3 is TGTGCCAGTAGTATGGAGGGGCGAGGAAACTATGGCTACACCTTC.

This chain uses TRBV5-1 with TRBJ2-3; D gene unclear. V shed 0 bases and J shed 6 bases, with 11 bases lying between them. The CDR3 covers 14 residues. The V gene's germline CDR1 is SGHRS and CDR2 YFSETQ. CDR3 nucleotide sequence: TGCGCCAGCAGCTTGGGAAGTCCCGACGATACGCAGTATTTT. Amino acid sequence: CASSLGSPDDTQYF.

The CDR3 DNA follows: TGTGCCAGCAGGGCGGCCCTGGCGGTCCAGGGGGCGTACGAGCAGTACTTC. This gives the protein CASRAALAVQGAYEQYF. This chain links TRBV27 with TRBJ2-7; TRBD1 agrees at 8 bases. Germline V gives CDR1 MNHEY, CDR2 SMNVEV (reference sequence). This CDR3 contains 17 residues. V shed 6 bases, J shed 4 bases, and the junction held 17 bases outside the gene matches.

This clone was seen only a few times. This chain joins TRBV28 and TRBJ2-3; TRBD1 might be the D (6 bases). Germline lookup yields CDR1 MDHEN and CDR2 SYDVKM. The CDR3 is made up of 16 amino acids. The V end was cut by 7 bases, the J end by 2 bases, with 19 bases between. The CDR3 region has the DNA TGTGCCAGCACCTTTTGGGGGCGTCCCCTCACAGATACGCAGTATTTT. It specifies CASTFWGRPLTDTQYF.

This clone has only one observation. The chain combines TRBV6-5 with TRBJ1-6; D unclear. V shed 0 bases and J shed 7 bases, with 7 bases lying between them. The CDR3 runs 14 residues. Germline assignment: CDR1 MNHEY and CDR2 SVGAGI. CDR3 sequence reads: CASSYSQSNSPLHF. CDR3 in DNA: TGTGCCAGCAGTTACTCCCAGTCGAATTCACCCCTCCACTTT.

The chain employs TRBV27 and TRBJ1-2, with D unresolved. The germline gives CDR1 MNHEY, CDR2 SMNVEV (reference sequence). V was cut by 3 bases and J by 0 bases, with 5 bases left in between. The CDR3 is 13 amino acids. The CDR3 sequence is CASSFRANYGYTF. CDR3 nucleotides: TGTGCCAGCAGTTTTAGGGCTAACTATGGCTACACCTTC.